The 5 T cell receptor beta chains given below trace back to one sample, sequenced in a study of blood T cell repertoires in COVID-19. The data were produced by immunoSEQ multiplex PCR, yet TCRdb's version contains in-frame clones alone and is incomplete. The profile shows tens of thousands of clones, approximately 80% of them singletons. Material: peripheral blood. The receptors stem from a human donor with active or convalescent COVID-19. The donor label of this sample is uncertain.

The J gene is TRBJ1-2, the V gene TRBV10-2; D call uncertain. Germline values: CDR1 WSHSY, CDR2 SAAADI. The CDR3 totals 12 residues. The V end was cut by 8 bases, the J end by 2 bases, with 9 bases between. The chain's CDR3 is CASRSVNYGYTF. CDR3 bases: TGCGCCAGCCGTTCCGTCAACTATGGCTACACCTTC.

The chain is built from TRBV4-3 and TRBJ2-2, with D perhaps TRBD2 (6 bases). Germline values: CDR1 LGHNA, CDR2 YSLEER. This CDR3 is built from 14 residues. V lost 0 bases and J 9 bases, leaving 11 bases between the germline ends. The CDR3 DNA sequence: TGCGCCAGCAGCCAAGAAGGCGGGGAGCGGGAGCTGTTTTTT. Translated, it gives CASSQEGGERELFF.

The V gene is TRBV7-6, the J gene TRBJ2-1; D gene unclear. V lost 1 base, J lost 5 bases, and 12 bases lay in between. CDR1 SGHVS and CDR2 FNYEAQ come from the germline V gene. This CDR3 is 15 amino acids long. Here the CDR3 reads CASSLGARSHNEQFF. In DNA, the CDR3 is TGTGCCAGCAGCTTAGGGGCCCGATCGCACAATGAGCAGTTCTTC. The complete variable domain, with remaining parts taken from reference TRBV7-6 and TRBJ2-1, reads GAGVSQSPRYKVTKRGQDVALRCDPISGHVSLYWYRQALGQGPEFLTYFNYEAQQDKSGLPNDRFSAERPEGSISTLTIQRTEQRDSAMYRCASSLGARSHNEQFFGPGTRLTVL.

This chain uses TRBV4-2 with TRBJ2-2; 11 positions match TRBD1. This CDR3 is 16 amino acids long. Trimming removed 0 bases from V and 7 bases from J; junction bases left unmatched: 4. Germline CDR1 reads LGHNA; CDR2 reads YNFKEQ. CDR3 sequence: CASSQDGQGANGELFF. The CDR3 DNA follows: TGTGCCAGCAGCCAAGACGGACAGGGGGCCAACGGGGAGCTGTTTTTT.

The chain employs TRBV7-9 and TRBJ2-3; D not certain. CDR1 SEHNR and CDR2 FQNEAQ come from the germline V gene (reference sequence). V lost 0 bases and J 2 bases, leaving 9 bases between the germline ends. The CDR3 loop spans 15 amino acids. As DNA, the CDR3 is TGTGCCAGCAGCTTAGCAAACAGCCTCACAGATACGCAGTATTTT. Encoded protein: CASSLANSLTDTQYF.